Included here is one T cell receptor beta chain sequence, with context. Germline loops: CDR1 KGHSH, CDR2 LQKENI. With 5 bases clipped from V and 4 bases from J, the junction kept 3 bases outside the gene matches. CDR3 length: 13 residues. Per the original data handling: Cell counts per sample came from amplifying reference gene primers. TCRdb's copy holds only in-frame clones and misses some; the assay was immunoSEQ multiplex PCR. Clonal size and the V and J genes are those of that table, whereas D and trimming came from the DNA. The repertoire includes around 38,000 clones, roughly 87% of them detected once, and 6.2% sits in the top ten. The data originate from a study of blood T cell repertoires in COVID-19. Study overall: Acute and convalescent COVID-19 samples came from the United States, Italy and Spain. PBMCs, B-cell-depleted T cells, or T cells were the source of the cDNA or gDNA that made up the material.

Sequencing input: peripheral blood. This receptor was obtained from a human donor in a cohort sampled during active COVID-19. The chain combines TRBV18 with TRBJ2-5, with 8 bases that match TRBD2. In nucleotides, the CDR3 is TGTGCCAGCTCAGGACTAGCCGGAGAGACCCAGTACTTC. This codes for CASSGLAGETQYF.